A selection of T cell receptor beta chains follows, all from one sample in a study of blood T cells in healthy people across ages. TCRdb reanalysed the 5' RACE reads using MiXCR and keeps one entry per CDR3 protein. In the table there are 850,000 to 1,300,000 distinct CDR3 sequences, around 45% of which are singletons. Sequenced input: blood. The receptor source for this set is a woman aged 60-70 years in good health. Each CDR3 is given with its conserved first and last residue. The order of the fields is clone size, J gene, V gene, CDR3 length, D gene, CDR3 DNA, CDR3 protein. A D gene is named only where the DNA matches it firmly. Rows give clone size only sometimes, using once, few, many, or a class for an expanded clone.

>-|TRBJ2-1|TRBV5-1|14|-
TGCGCCAGCATGGCGACCCCGGGGGAGAGTGAGCAGTTCTTC
CASMATPGESEQFF
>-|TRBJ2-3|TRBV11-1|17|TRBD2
TGTGCCAGCAGCCTCGTCGGGGGAGCGGGAGGAGCAGATACGCAGTATTTT
CASSLVGGAGGADTQYF
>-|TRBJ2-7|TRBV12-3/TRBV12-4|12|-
TGTGCCAGCTCCACAGGGATCTACGAGCAGTACTTC
CASSTGIYEQYF
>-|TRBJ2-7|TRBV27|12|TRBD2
TGTGCCTCCAAGGGGACTACTTACGAGCAGTACTTC
CASKGTTYEQYF
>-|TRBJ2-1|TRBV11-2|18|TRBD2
TGTGCCAGCAGCTTAGTAGCGGGAGGTGGGAGCTCCTACAATGAGCAGTTCTTC
CASSLVAGGGSSYNEQFF
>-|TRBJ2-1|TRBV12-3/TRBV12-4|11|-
TGTGCCAGCAGGGTCCTCAATGAGCAGTTCTTC
CASRVLNEQFF
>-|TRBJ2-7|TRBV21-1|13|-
TGTGCCACCCCTTGGGACAAGCGTAGCGAGCAGTACTTC
CATPWDKRSEQYF
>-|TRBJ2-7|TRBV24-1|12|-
TGTGCCACCGGGAGCATTCCCTACGAGCAGTACTTC
CATGSIPYEQYF
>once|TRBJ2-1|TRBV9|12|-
TGTGCCAGCGAGCCCGATCCATATGAGCAGTTCTTC
CASEPDPYEQFF
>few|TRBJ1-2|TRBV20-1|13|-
TGCAGTGCTAGGTTGGGGGGGCTAAAGGGCTACACCTTC
CSARLGGLKGYTF
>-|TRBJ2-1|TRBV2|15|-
TGTGCCAGCAATCCGTACGGGAGCTCCTACAATGAGCAGTTCTTC
CASNPYGSSYNEQFF
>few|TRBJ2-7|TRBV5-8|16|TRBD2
TGTGCCAGCAGCTTTTTATTAGCGGGAGGTTTCCACGAGCAGTACTTC
CASSFLLAGGFHEQYF
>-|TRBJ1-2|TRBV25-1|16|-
TGTGCCAGCAGTGATGAGGGAACCGGTAGTAACTATGGCTACACCTTC
CASSDEGTGSNYGYTF
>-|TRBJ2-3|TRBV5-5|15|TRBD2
TGTGCCAGCAGCTTGGGTAGCGGGAGAAGGGATACGCAGTATTTT
CASSLGSGRRDTQYF
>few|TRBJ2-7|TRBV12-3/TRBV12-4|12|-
TGTGCCAGCAGCCAGGGAAGGTACGAGCAGTACTTC
CASSQGRYEQYF
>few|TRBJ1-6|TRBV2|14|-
TGTGCCAGCACCCGACAGGAAGGCAATTCACCCCTCCACTTT
CASTRQEGNSPLHF
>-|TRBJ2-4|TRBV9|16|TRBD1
TGTGCCAGCAGCGTAGCAGAGTCAGGGGGCTGGAGCATTCAGTACTTC
CASSVAESGGWSIQYF
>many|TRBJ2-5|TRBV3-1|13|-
TGTGCCAGCAGCCAAGGGCGGCAAGAGACCCAGTACTTC
CASSQGRQETQYF
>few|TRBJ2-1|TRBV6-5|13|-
TGTGCCAGCAGAGTGGGAGGAGGGAATGAGCAGTTCTTC
CASRVGGGNEQFF
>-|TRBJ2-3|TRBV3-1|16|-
TGTGCCAGCAGCCAAGATCTGGTCGGTAGCACAGATACGCAGTATTTT
CASSQDLVGSTDTQYF
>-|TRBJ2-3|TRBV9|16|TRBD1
TGTGCCAGCAGCCAACGACAGGGAAGGGGCACAGATACGCAGTATTTT
CASSQRQGRGTDTQYF
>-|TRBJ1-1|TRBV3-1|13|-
TGTGCCAGCAGCCAAGATCATGGGGGGCAAGCTTTCTTT
CASSQDHGGQAFF
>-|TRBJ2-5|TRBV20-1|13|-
TGCAGTGCTCAAAAGACTGGATACAATGAGCAGTACTTC
CSAQKTGYNEQYF
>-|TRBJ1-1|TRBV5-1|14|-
TGCGCCAGCAGCCCGCAATCCAGGAACACTGAAGCTTTCTTT
CASSPQSRNTEAFF
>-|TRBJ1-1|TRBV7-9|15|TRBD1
TGTGCCAGCAGCCGCGGGACAGGGAAGAACACTGAAGCTTTCTTT
CASSRGTGKNTEAFF
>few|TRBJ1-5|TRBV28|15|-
TGTGCCAGCAGTCACGTTAACCAGGAAGGACAGCCCCAGCATTTT
CASSHVNQEGQPQHF
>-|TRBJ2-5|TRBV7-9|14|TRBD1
TGTGCCGCGACGACAGGGGGGTCTACAGAGACCCAGTACTTC
CAATTGGSTETQYF
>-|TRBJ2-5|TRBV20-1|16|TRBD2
TGCAGTGCTAGAGATTGGACTAGCGGGGCCCAAGAGACCCAGTACTTC
CSARDWTSGAQETQYF
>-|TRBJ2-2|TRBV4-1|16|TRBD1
TGCGCCAGCAGCCAAGATTCGAGGGGGCGCGCCGGGGAGCTGTTTTTT
CASSQDSRGRAGELFF
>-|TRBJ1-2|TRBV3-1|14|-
TGTGTCAGCAGCCAAGTCGACGGGATGAATGGCTACACCTTC
CVSSQVDGMNGYTF
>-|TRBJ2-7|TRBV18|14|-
TGTGCCAGCTCACCATCCGGGACGATGTACGAGCAGTACTTC
CASSPSGTMYEQYF
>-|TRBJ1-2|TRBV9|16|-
TGTGCCAGCAGCCCAAGGGGGGGCGCATCCAACTATGGCTACACCTTC
CASSPRGGASNYGYTF
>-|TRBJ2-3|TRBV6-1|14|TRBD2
TGTGCCAGCAGCCGGACTAGCGGGAGAGATCCGCAGTATTTT
CASSRTSGRDPQYF
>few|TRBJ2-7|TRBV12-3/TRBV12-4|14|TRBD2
TGTGCCAGCCAATCTAGCGGGAGGGGGTATGAGCAGTACTTC
CASQSSGRGYEQYF
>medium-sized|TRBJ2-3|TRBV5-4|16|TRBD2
TGTGCCAGCAGCTTCCAGGCCTATTCTAGCGGGGATACGCAGTATTTT
CASSFQAYSSGDTQYF
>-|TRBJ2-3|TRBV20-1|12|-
TGCAGTGCTGAAGGTGGTACAGATACGCAGTATTTT
CSAEGGTDTQYF
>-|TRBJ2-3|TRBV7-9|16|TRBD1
TGTGCCAGCAGCCCAGCAAACAGGGGGCAGGGAGATACGCAGTATTTT
CASSPANRGQGDTQYF
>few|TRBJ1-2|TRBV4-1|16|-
TGCGCCAGCAGCCAACTACTCCGGGACGGAAACTATGGCTACACCTTC
CASSQLLRDGNYGYTF
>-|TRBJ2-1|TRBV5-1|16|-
TGCGCCAGCAGCCCAAGAGGACAGACGGTGGACAATGAGCAGTTCTTC
CASSPRGQTVDNEQFF
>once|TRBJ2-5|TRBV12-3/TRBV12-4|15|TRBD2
TGTGCCAACAGTTTAAGGCCCAGCGGGAAAGAGACCCAGTACTTC
CANSLRPSGKETQYF
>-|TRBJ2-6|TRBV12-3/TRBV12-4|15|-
TGTGCCAGCAGCTCCCCTAGCTCTGGGGCCAACGTCCTGACTTTC
CASSSPSSGANVLTF
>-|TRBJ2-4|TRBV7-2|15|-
TGTGCCAGCAGCTTACGGGTGGGTGCCAAAAACATTCAGTACTTC
CASSLRVGAKNIQYF
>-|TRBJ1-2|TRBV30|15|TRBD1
TGTGCCTGGAAACGACGGGACAGGGAGATCTATGGCTACACCTTC
CAWKRRDREIYGYTF
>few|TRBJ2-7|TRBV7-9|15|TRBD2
TGTGCCAGCAGCTTCCCGGGACTAGCGGGAGCCGAGCAGTACTTC
CASSFPGLAGAEQYF
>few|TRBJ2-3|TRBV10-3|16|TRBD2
TGTGCCATCAGTGCTCAGCGGGAGGGGATCACAGATACGCAGTATTTT
CAISAQREGITDTQYF
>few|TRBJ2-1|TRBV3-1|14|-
TGTGCCAGCAGCCTGACTCACATGATTAATGGGCAGTTCTTC
CASSLTHMINGQFF
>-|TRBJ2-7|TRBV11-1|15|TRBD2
TGTGCCAGCAGCTTAGGGGCAGCGGGAAGCTACGAGCAGTACTTC
CASSLGAAGSYEQYF
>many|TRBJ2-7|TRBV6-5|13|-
TGTGCCAGCAGTTACAGGACGACCTACGAGCAGTACTTC
CASSYRTTYEQYF
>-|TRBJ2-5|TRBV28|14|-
TGTGCCAGCAGTTTATTCCAGGGAGCAGAGACCCAGTACTTC
CASSLFQGAETQYF
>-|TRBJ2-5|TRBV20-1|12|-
TGCAGTGCTAGGCGGAGGGGCGAGACCCAGTACTTC
CSARRRGETQYF
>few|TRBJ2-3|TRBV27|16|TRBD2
TGTGCCAGCAGCACGGGTACTAGCGGGCTAGTAGATACGCAGTATTTT
CASSTGTSGLVDTQYF
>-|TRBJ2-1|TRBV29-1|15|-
TGCAGCGTTGAAGGACAACAGGGAACCTACAATGAGCAGTTCTTC
CSVEGQQGTYNEQFF
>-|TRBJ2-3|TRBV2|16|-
TGTGCCAGCAGTGTCACCTTTGAGGCAAACACAGATACGCAGTATTTT
CASSVTFEANTDTQYF
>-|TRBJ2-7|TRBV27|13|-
TGTGTCAGCAGTTTCTCCGGTGGTTACGAGCAGTACTTC
CVSSFSGGYEQYF
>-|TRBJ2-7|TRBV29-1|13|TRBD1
TGCAGCGTTGATTTGGCAGGGGGCTACGAGCAGTACTTC
CSVDLAGGYEQYF
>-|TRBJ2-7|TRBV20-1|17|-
TGCAGTGCTAGGGTCCCCACCCCCCCACGTTATTCCTACGAGCAGTACTTC
CSARVPTPPRYSYEQYF
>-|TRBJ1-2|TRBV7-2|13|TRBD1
TGTGCCAGCAGCGCGACAGGGGGCTGGGGCTACACCTTC
CASSATGGWGYTF